This record concerns one TCR beta chain sequence. This record belongs to a study of radiotherapy plus CTLA-4 blockade in lung cancer. Overall study: Among enrolled patients, under 20% responded and about 30% achieved disease control.

The assay was immunoSEQ multiplex PCR, and TCRdb's table has in-frame clones only and misses some. The table has about 28,000 clones, roughly three quarters seen once. The V gene's germline CDR1 is SGHRS and CDR2 YFSETQ. Trimming removed 4 bases from V and 5 bases from J, with 16 bases in between. This CDR3 has 15 residues. The material sequenced was peripheral blood, taken from a patient treated with radiotherapy plus ipilimumab. This rearrangement joins TRBV5-1 to TRBJ2-1, with D possibly matching TRBD2 (6 bases). This TCR was sampled from a human donor with non-small cell lung cancer that progressed on radiotherapy plus ipilimumab. Here the CDR3 DNA reads TGCGCCAGCAGCCCTTTGTCTAGCGAACACAATGAGCAGTTCTTC. Protein: CASSPLSSEHNEQFF.